What follows describes a single T cell receptor beta chain. Its antigen is still unknown. Germline assignment: CDR1 MGHDK and CDR2 SYGVNS. Trimming shortened V by 4 bases and J by 1 base, and 10 bases separated the two germline ends. The CDR3 loop spans 15 amino acids. Sequenced by immunoSEQ multiplex PCR; TCRdb stores in-frame clones only, minus some. The sample includes under 3,500 clones, around 26% of them seen just once. This entry comes from a study of T cells in localized non-small cell lung cancer. The study's findings and limits: Heterogeneity remains possible because sequencing was limited to only one tumor region. Turning up in adjacent lung were a median around 60 of the top 100 tumor clones.

The source of this sequence is a man between 40 and 75 years old with stage III squamous cell lung carcinoma. V gene TRBV25-1 combines with J gene TRBJ2-2, with D maybe TRBD1 (5 bases). The sample in question was normal lung tissue next to the tumor, obtained before any cancer treatment. In DNA form, the CDR3 reads TGTGCCAGCAGTGTGGACAACAAGAACACCGGGGAGCTGTTTTTT. It specifies CASSVDNKNTGELFF.